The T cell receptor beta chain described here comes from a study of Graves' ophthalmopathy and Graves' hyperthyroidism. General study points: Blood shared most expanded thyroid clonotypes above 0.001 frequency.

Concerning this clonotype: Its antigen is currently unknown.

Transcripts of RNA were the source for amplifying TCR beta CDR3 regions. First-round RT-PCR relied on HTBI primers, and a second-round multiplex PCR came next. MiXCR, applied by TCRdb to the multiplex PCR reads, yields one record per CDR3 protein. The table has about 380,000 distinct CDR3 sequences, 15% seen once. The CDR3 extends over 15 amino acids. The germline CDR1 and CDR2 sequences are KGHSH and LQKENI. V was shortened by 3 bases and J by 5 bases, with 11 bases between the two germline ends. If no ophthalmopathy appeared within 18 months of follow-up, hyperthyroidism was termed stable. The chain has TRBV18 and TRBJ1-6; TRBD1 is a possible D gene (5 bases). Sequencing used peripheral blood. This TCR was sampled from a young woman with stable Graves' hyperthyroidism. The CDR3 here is CASSPGRADNSPLHF. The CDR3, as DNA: TGTGCCAGCTCACCGGGCAGGGCTGATAATTCACCCCTCCACTTT.